One and the same sample provided the 5 T cell receptor beta chains below, sequenced in a study of CD8 T cells in Susac syndrome. Random-hexamer reverse transcription was applied to roughly 0.5 to 1 ug RNA. TCRdb fed the immunoSEQ multiplex PCR reads into MiXCR, producing one record per CDR3 protein. The sample includes about 300,000 distinct CDR3 sequences, 85% seen only once; the top ten take 0.21%. The sequencing sample was made of CD8+ T cells from PBMCs. These receptors all stem from a human donor with multiple sclerosis.

This chain joins TRBV10-3 and TRBJ2-1; TRBD1 matches at 10 bases. V dropped 3 bases and J dropped 0; count of bases not matched to a gene: 17. This CDR3 comprises 21 residues. Germline CDR1 and CDR2: ENHRY and SYGVKD. In DNA, the CDR3 is TGTGCCATCAGTGAAATGGGACAGGGGACAGCGGGAGCGATCTCCTACAATGAGCAGTTCTTC. Its protein product is CAISEMGQGTAGAISYNEQFF.

About this clonotype: An end of the junction differs from the germline gene, which may be a read error. J is TRBJ1-1 and V is TRBV4-3; 9 nucleotides align to TRBD1. Germline V CDR1 and CDR2: LGHNA, YSLEER. The CDR3 is 19 amino acids. The CDR3 DNA follows: TGCGCCAACAGCCAAGAAAATTTGGGTTACAGGGGGCGGGACACTGAAGCTTTCTTT. Translated, it gives CANSQENLGYRGRDTEAFF.

The chain is built from TRBV28 and TRBJ2-7; D is possibly TRBD1 (6 bases). Germline V gene sequence: CDR1 MDHEN, CDR2 SYDVKM. This CDR3 is 13 amino acids long. V lost 9 bases and J lost 1, with 13 bases in between. DNA for the CDR3: TGTGCCAGTCAGAACAGGGAGTCCTACGAGCAGTACTTC. Translating gives CASQNRESYEQYF.

The chain recombines TRBV3-1 with TRBJ2-7; D is uncertain. Looked up from germline, CDR1 is LGHDT and CDR2 is YNNKEL (reference sequence). Trimming removed 1 base from V and 3 bases from J, with 10 bases in between. The CDR3 contains 14 residues. The CDR3 here is CASSQVCLGYEQYF. Written as DNA, the CDR3 is TGTGCCAGCAGCCAAGTATGTCTGGGCTACGAGCAGTACTTC.

The V gene is TRBV4-1, the J gene TRBJ1-4, with 9 bases identical to TRBD1. Per the germline V gene, CDR1 is MGHRA and CDR2 is YSYEKL. The trim removed 2 bases at V and 8 bases at J, leaving 6 bases unmatched. The CDR3 is made up of 15 amino acids. The CDR3 reads CASSQTGTGNEKLFF. CDR3 coding DNA: TGCGCCAGCAGCCAAACTGGGACAGGGAACGAAAAACTGTTTTTT.